Below are 28 T cell receptor beta chains sequenced from a single sample in a study of spatial heterogeneity in lung cancer. TCRdb re-called the 5' RACE reads through MiXCR, storing one row per CDR3 protein. The table has 60,000 to 90,000 distinct CDR3 sequences, about an eighth seen once; the top ten hold 6.5% to 8.5%. Regarding time point: sample taken at primary tumor resection. No cell sorting; template was whole RNA from tumor, lung tissue or PBMC. The sequencing here drew on PBMCs, taken at surgery. The origin of the receptors is a male donor with early-stage non-small cell lung cancer.

This clonotype was detected only a few times. The chain is built from TRBV27 and TRBJ2-7; D is ambiguous. The CDR3 extends over 13 amino acids. Germline CDR1 and CDR2: MNHEY and SMNVEV (reference sequence). V lost 4 bases and J lost 7, with 14 bases in between. CDR3 sequence: CASSSNTYGEQYF. CDR3 DNA sequence: TGTGCCAGCAGTTCCAATACCTATGGGGAGCAGTACTTC.

The chain uses TRBV7-9 and TRBJ2-7; tentative D call: TRBD1 (5 bases). Germline loops: CDR1 SEHNR, CDR2 FQNEAQ (reference sequence). The CDR3 is 14 residues long. Trimming cost V 1 base and J 2 bases, with 9 bases left between them. The CDR3 region is CASSLGDSAYEQYF. CDR3 sequence (DNA): TGTGCCAGCAGCTTAGGAGACAGCGCCTACGAGCAGTACTTC. Supplemented by reference TRBV7-9 and TRBJ2-7, the full variable domain reads DTGVSQNPRHKITKRGQNVTFRCDPISEHNRLYWYRQTLGQGPEFLTYFQNEAQLEKSRLLSDRFSAERPKGSFSTLEIQRTEQGDSAMYLCASSLGDSAYEQYFGPGTRLTVT.

This chain links TRBV20-1 with TRBJ2-3; perhaps TRBD2 as D (6 bases). The CDR3 is 13 residues long. Germline V gives CDR1 DFQATT, CDR2 SNEGSKA (reference sequence). The V end was cut by 2 bases, the J end by 2 bases, with 8 bases between. The CDR3 here is CSARIADTDTQYF. The DNA for the CDR3 is TGCAGTGCTAGAATAGCGGACACAGATACGCAGTATTTT.

Only a few counts were recorded for this clonotype. This chain links TRBV7-2 with TRBJ2-7, with TRBD2 matching 7 bases. The junction had 13 bases not matched to a gene; V was cut back by 5 bases and J by 6 bases. Germline V lookup: CDR1 SGHTA, CDR2 FQGNSA. This CDR3 is built from 15 residues. The CDR3 DNA follows: TGTGCCAGCAGCCCACGACTAGCACCCTCCCGCGAGCAGTACTTC. Protein product: CASSPRLAPSREQYF. Based on the CDR3 plus reference TRBV7-2 and TRBJ2-7, the full variable domain is GAGVSQSPSNKVTEKGKDVELRCDPISGHTALYWYRQSLGQGLEFLIYFQGNSAPDKSGLPSDRFSAERTGGSVSTLTIQRTQQEDSAVYLCASSPRLAPSREQYFGPGTRLTVT.

This chain uses TRBV7-2 with TRBJ2-2; D is unclear. The CDR3 has 14 residues. Germline CDR1 SGHTA, CDR2 FQGNSA. V lost 1 base and J lost 8, with 11 bases in between. DNA of the CDR3: TGTGCCAGCAGCTTAGGGGTGTCCTCGGGGGAGCTGTTTTTT. It specifies CASSLGVSSGELFF.

In this sample, this clonotype turned up a few times. The chain links TRBV27 to TRBJ2-5, with 8 positions matching TRBD1. In germline, CDR1 is MNHEY, CDR2 SMNVEV (reference sequence). With V trimmed by 0 bases and J by 3 bases, 6 bases remained unmatched. The CDR3 is made up of 16 amino acids. CDR3 amino acids: CASSLSPSDREETQYF. CDR3 nucleotides: TGTGCCAGCAGTTTATCCCCCTCGGACAGGGAAGAGACCCAGTACTTC.

This clonotype has just a few counts. This chain uses TRBV9 with TRBJ2-5, with D unclear. There are 13 residues in the CDR3. Trimming took 0 bases from V and 2 from J, leaving 5 bases between them. CDR1 is SGDLS and CDR2 is YYNGEE in the germline V gene. The CDR3 DNA reads as TGTGCCAGCAGCGTAGGACTTCAAGAGACCCAGTACTTC. It encodes CASSVGLQETQYF.

This clonotype was observed a handful of times. The chain combines TRBV6-2 or TRBV6-3 with TRBJ2-7; the match to TRBD2 covers 7 bases. V dropped 5 bases and J dropped 7; count of bases not matched to a gene: 11. The CDR3 consists of 14 residues. The germline CDR1 and CDR2 sequences are MNHEY and SVGEGT. For the CDR3, the DNA is TGTGCCAGCAGTCCCGGGACTACCATTGGGGAGCAGTACTTC. It yields the protein CASSPGTTIGEQYF.

The chain carries TRBV7-8 and TRBJ2-7, with 15 bases aligning to TRBD2. The V segment lost 3 bases and the J segment 2 bases; nucleotides outside the gene matches: 8. From germline, CDR1 is SGHVS and CDR2 FQNEAQ. This CDR3 comprises 18 residues. In DNA, the CDR3 is TGTGCCAGCAGCTTGGCCACCGGGACTAGCGGGGGGACCTACGAGCAGTACTTC. Amino acids: CASSLATGTSGGTYEQYF.

This clonotype was picked up a small number of times. The V and J genes are TRBV6-1 and TRBJ1-1, with a tentative D call TRBD1 (5 bases). V lost 6 bases and J 0 bases, leaving 8 bases between the germline ends. Germline loops: CDR1 MNHNS, CDR2 SASEGT. CDR3 length: 13 residues. In DNA, the CDR3 is TGTGCCAGCAGAATGACAGTGAACACTGAAGCTTTCTTT. This translates into CASRMTVNTEAFF.

This clonotype was recorded a few times. The chain is built from TRBV12-3 or TRBV12-4 and TRBJ1-2; D unresolved. V lost 3 bases, J lost 4 bases, and 15 bases lay in between. The CDR3 extends over 15 amino acids. The CDR3 reads CASSFSGTRTYGYTF. For the CDR3, the DNA is TGTGCCAGCAGTTTCAGCGGCACCCGAACCTATGGCTACACCTTC.

This clonotype came up many times. The chain links TRBV7-9 to TRBJ2-7; the match to TRBD2 covers 11 bases. The CDR3 is made up of 19 amino acids. CDR1 and CDR2 (germline): SEHNR, FQNEAQ (reference sequence). Trimming at V came to 2 bases and at J to 3 bases, leaving 15 bases not matched to a gene. The DNA of the CDR3 is TGTGCCAGCAGCTTAACGGGGACTAGCGGAGGACCCACCGGCTACGAGCAGTACTTC. It encodes CASSLTGTSGGPTGYEQYF.

This clonotype was recorded many times. The chain has TRBV10-3 and TRBJ2-1, with 8 bases that match TRBD2. Losses at the gene ends were 3 bases for V and 12 bases for J; bases not matched to a gene: 13. Germline values: CDR1 ENHRY, CDR2 SYGVKD. This CDR3 contains 15 residues. CDR3 in DNA: TGTGCCATCAGTGATCCCGAGAACAGCGGGAGAGGGCAGTTCTTC. It is translated as CAISDPENSGRGQFF.

This sequence joins TRBV18 and TRBJ2-5; D perhaps matches TRBD2 (6 bases). This CDR3 spans 14 amino acids. V was pared by 6 bases and J by 2 bases, with 13 bases between. Germline V gene lookup returns CDR1 KGHSH and CDR2 LQKENI. CDR3 nucleotide sequence: TGTGCCAGCTCCGCGCTTAGCGGACAAGAGACCCAGTACTTC. It is translated as CASSALSGQETQYF.

This clonotype was found a few times. The V call is TRBV5-6, the J call TRBJ2-3, with a tentative D call TRBD1 (6 bases). The CDR3 contains 15 residues. Germline CDR1 SGHDT, CDR2 YYEEEE. Trimming cost V 2 bases and J 2 bases, with 12 bases left between them. CDR3 DNA: TGTGCCAGCAGCTTCGGTGGGGGCTTCACAGATACGCAGTATTTT. Its translation: CASSFGGGFTDTQYF.

This clonotype showed up just a few times. The chain is built from TRBV24-1 and TRBJ2-1; TRBD2 agrees at 7 bases. Per germline, CDR1 KGHDR and CDR2 SFDVKD. V shed 4 bases and J 4 bases; nucleotides not matched to a gene: 18. CDR3 length equals 19 residues. In nucleotides, the CDR3 is TGTGCCACCAGTGACCCTGCCCCCGCTAGCGGCCCTCTATACAATGAGCAGTTCTTC. Translation: CATSDPAPASGPLYNEQFF.

The table lists this clonotype with many counts. V is TRBV30 and J is TRBJ1-5; no definite D call. Per germline, CDR1 GTSNPN and CDR2 SVGIG (reference sequence). V lost 0 bases, J lost 1 base, and 7 bases lay in between. The CDR3 contains 14 residues. The CDR3 nucleotides read TGTGCCTGGAGTGTGGGAGGCAGCAATCAGCCCCAGCATTTT. Its translation is CAWSVGGSNQPQHF.

The V call is TRBV5-1, the J call TRBJ1-1; D is perhaps TRBD1 (5 bases). The V end lost 4 bases, the J end lost 5 bases, and 9 bases lay between the germline ends. Germline loops: CDR1 SGHRS, CDR2 YFSETQ. This CDR3 contains 12 residues. Here the CDR3 reads CASSGGLTEAFF. In nucleotides, the CDR3 is TGCGCCAGCAGCGGGGGGTTGACTGAAGCTTTCTTT.

The chain couples TRBV20-1 to TRBJ2-7, with D hard to call. Germline V gene lookup returns CDR1 DFQATT and CDR2 SNEGSKA (reference sequence). V lost 4 bases to trimming and J lost 3 bases, with 19 bases between them. CDR3 length: 15 amino acids. CDR3 DNA sequence: TGCAGTGCTACCACCGCTAGGCAGAACTACTACGAGCAGTACTTC. Encoded protein: CSATTARQNYYEQYF.

The rearrangement uses TRBV12-3 or TRBV12-4 and TRBJ2-3; 11 nucleotides align to TRBD2. V lost 4 bases, J lost 10 bases, and 16 bases stayed unmatched. The CDR3 runs to 17 residues. The CDR3 DNA reads TGTGCCAGCAGTTCCCACCCGACTAGCGGGACGTGGGGGGCGCAGTATTTT. Amino acid sequence: CASSSHPTSGTWGAQYF.

Only a few counts were recorded for this clonotype. The chain employs TRBV4-3 and TRBJ2-7; D remains ambiguous. V was pared by 1 base and J by 3 bases, with 7 bases between. The CDR3 runs 13 residues. Germline lookup yields CDR1 LGHNA and CDR2 YSLEER. The CDR3: CASSQVVSYEQYF. In nucleotides, the CDR3 is TGCGCCAGCAGCCAAGTGGTCAGCTACGAGCAGTACTTC.

This clonotype was seen only a few times. The CDR3 coding sequence is TGTGCCAGCAGACCCCAGTCCTCGACAGATACGCAGTATTTT. It is translated as CASRPQSSTDTQYF. This chain joins TRBV25-1 and TRBJ2-3; D ambiguous. There are 14 residues in the CDR3. V lost 6 bases and J lost 3, with 13 bases in between. Germline CDR1 is MGHDK and CDR2 is SYGVNS. The complete variable domain, with remaining parts taken from reference TRBV25-1 and TRBJ2-3, reads EADIYQTPRYLVIGTGKKITLECSQTMGHDKMYWYQQDPGMELHLIHYSYGVNSTEKGDLSSESTVSRIRTEHFPLTLESARPSHTSQYLCASRPQSSTDTQYFGPGTRLTVL.

J is TRBJ2-3 and V is TRBV6-5; D not resolved. The germline V gene encodes CDR1 MNHEY and CDR2 SVGAGI. There are 16 residues in the CDR3. V was clipped by 2 bases and J by 1 base, with 13 bases between them. CDR3 amino acids: CASSYRQFSGTDTQYF. The CDR3 DNA follows: TGTGCCAGCAGTTACAGGCAATTCTCGGGCACAGATACGCAGTATTTT.

V gene TRBV7-9 combines with J gene TRBJ2-3; D gene unclear. Trimming pared 5 bases from V and 3 bases from J, leaving 18 bases between. Germline V gene sequence: CDR1 SEHNR, CDR2 FQNEAQ (reference sequence). The CDR3 spans 16 residues. For the CDR3, the DNA is TGTGCCAGCAGCCCGAACTCCTTAAGATCTACAGATACGCAGTATTTT. This encodes CASSPNSLRSTDTQYF.

The chain links TRBV5-4 to TRBJ2-5; unclear D gene. CDR3 length equals 14 residues. The germline V and J ends were trimmed by 2 bases and 1 base, with 9 bases remaining between them. Germline CDR1 and CDR2: SGHNT and YYREEE (reference sequence). CDR3 protein: CASSFRSGQETQYF. The CDR3 bases are TGTGCCAGCAGCTTTCGGTCAGGCCAAGAGACCCAGTACTTC.

This clonotype has just a few counts. The V call is TRBV5-1, the J call TRBJ2-1; D is undetermined. The CDR3 totals 15 residues. Trimming took off 2 bases at V and 0 bases at J, with 9 bases between the two ends. Germline CDR1 and CDR2: SGHRS and YFSETQ. In DNA form, the CDR3 reads TGCGCCAGCAGCTTCGGCCTTCTCTCCTACAATGAGCAGTTCTTC. Amino acid sequence: CASSFGLLSYNEQFF. The variable domain in full, completed from reference TRBV5-1 and TRBJ2-1, reads KAGVTQTPRYLIKTRGQQVTLSCSPISGHRSVSWYQQTPGQGLQFLFEYFSETQRNKGNFPGRFSGRQFSNSRSEMNVSTLELGDSALYLCASSFGLLSYNEQFFGPGTRLTVL.

This clonotype has at least ten counts. The chain links TRBV3-1 to TRBJ2-3, with TRBD2 identical over 9 bases. The CDR3 has 15 residues. V shed 6 bases, J shed 0 bases, and the junction held 4 bases outside the gene matches. Germline values: CDR1 LGHDT, CDR2 YNNKEL (reference sequence). The CDR3 nucleotides are TGTGCCAGCAGGACCGGGACTAGCAGCACAGATACGCAGTATTTT. The encoded protein is CASRTGTSSTDTQYF.

There are a few counts of this clonotype. This chain links TRBV7-2 with TRBJ2-2, with D possibly being TRBD2 (5 bases). From germline, CDR1 is SGHTA and CDR2 FQGNSA. Trimming took off 1 base at V and 1 base at J, with 13 bases between the two ends. The CDR3 has 17 amino acids. The CDR3 sequence: CASSLDRLRGNTGELFF. The CDR3 DNA reads as TGTGCCAGCAGCTTAGACAGATTACGGGGGAACACCGGGGAGCTGTTTTTT.